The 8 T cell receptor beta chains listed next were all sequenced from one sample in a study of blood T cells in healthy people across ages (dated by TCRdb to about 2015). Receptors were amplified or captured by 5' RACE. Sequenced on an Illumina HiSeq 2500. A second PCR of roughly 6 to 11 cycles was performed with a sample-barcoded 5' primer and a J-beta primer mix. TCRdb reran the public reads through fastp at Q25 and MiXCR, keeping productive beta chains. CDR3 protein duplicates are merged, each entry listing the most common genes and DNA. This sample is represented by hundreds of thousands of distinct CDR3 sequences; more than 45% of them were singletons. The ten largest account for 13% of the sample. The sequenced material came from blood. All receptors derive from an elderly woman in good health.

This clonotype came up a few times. The CDR3 DNA reads TGTGCCAGCAGTGAAGGGGGGGCCAAAAACATTCAGTACTTC. Translating gives CASSEGGAKNIQYF. The gene calls are TRBV25-1 and TRBJ2-4; D might be TRBD2 (6 bases). CDR3 length: 14 residues. V dropped 2 bases and J dropped 1 base, with 6 bases sitting between them. Germline CDR1 reads MGHDK; CDR2 reads SYGVNS.

The CDR3 nucleotides are TGCGCCAGCAGCCAAGGCGATCTAAGGACGCAGTATTTT. This codes for CASSQGDLRTQYF. This rearrangement joins TRBV4-3 to TRBJ2-3; D unclear. CDR3 length: 13 residues. V was trimmed by 1 base and J by 9 bases, leaving 11 bases between them. Germline V gives CDR1 LGHNA, CDR2 YSLEER.

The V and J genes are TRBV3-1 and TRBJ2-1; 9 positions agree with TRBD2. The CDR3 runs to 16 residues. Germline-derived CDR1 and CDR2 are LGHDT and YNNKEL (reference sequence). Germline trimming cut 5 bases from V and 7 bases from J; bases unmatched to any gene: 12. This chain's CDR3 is CASSGSRAGGPNEQFF. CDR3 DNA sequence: TGTGCCAGCAGCGGGTCACGGGCGGGAGGGCCAAATGAGCAGTTCTTC.

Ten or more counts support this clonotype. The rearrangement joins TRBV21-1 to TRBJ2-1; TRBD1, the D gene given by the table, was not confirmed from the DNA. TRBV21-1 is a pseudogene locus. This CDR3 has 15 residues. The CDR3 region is CATLSRDRGPNEQFF. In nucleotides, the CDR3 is TGTGCCACCCTCTCCCGGGACCGTGGGCCCAATGAGCAGTTCTTC.

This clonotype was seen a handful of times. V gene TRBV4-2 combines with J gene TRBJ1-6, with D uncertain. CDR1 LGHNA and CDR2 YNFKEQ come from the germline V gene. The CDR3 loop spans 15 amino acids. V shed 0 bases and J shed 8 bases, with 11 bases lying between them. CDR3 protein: CASSQEVGGDSPLHF. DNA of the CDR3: TGTGCCAGCAGCCAAGAAGTGGGAGGAGATTCACCCCTCCACTTT.

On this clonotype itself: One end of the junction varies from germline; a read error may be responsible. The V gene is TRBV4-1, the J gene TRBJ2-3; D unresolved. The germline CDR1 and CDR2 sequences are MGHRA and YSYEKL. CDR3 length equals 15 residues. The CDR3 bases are TGCGCCAGCAGCCAAGACCCGGGTCCCACAGATGCGCAGTATTTT. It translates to CASSQDPGPTDAQYF.

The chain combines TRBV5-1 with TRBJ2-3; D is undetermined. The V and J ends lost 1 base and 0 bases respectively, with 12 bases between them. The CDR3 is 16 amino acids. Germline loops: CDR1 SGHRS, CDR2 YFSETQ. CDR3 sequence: CASSLLALLSTDTQYF. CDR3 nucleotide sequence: TGCGCCAGCAGCTTGCTTGCGCTCCTTAGCACAGATACGCAGTATTTT.

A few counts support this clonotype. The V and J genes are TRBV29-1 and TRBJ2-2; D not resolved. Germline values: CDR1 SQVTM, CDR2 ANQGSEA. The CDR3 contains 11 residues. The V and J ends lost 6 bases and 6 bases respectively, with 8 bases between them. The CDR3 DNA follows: TGCAGCGTCCTAGGGTCCGGGGAGCTGTTTTTT. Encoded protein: CSVLGSGELFF.